The clone carrying this TCR beta chain was recorded at least ten times. Its target is not known. Germline assignment: CDR1 MDHEN and CDR2 SYDVKM. The ends were cut back, 9 bases at V and 7 bases at J, with 15 bases in the middle. The CDR3 runs 13 residues. The lymph nodes were axillary draining lymph nodes from breast cancer patients. This sample is part of a study of breast tumors, draining lymph nodes, adjacent tissues. General observations from the study: Compared with lymph nodes, tumors were less diverse; compared with nontumor tissue, more.

MiXCR, applied by TCRdb to the multiplex PCR reads, yields one record per CDR3 protein. This table has around 230,000 distinct CDR3 sequences, approximately 29% appearing once. Input material: axillary lymph node tissue. The source is a female donor with breast cancer. Some clones in this sample may be carry-over from other donors' samples. The J gene is TRBJ1-4, the V gene TRBV28; the D is unclear. CDR3 bases: TGTGCCAGTTTGGACGGCCTTCGTGAAAAACTGTTTTTT. Its translation: CASLDGLREKLFF.